This T cell receptor (beta chain) was identified in a study of T cells in Graves' hyperthyroidism and ophthalmopathy. Germline V gives CDR1 MNHEY, CDR2 SVGEGT. V shed 8 bases, J shed 3 bases, and the junction held 5 bases outside the gene matches. This CDR3 is built from 13 residues. The investigators amplified TCR beta CDR3 regions from RNA transcripts. The HTBI primer set served for first-round RT-PCR of the TCR CDR3. TCRdb processed the multiplex PCR reads anew with MiXCR; each CDR3 protein has one entry. The sample includes fewer than 900,000 distinct CDR3 sequences, under 20% seen only once; the top ten take over 15%. Patients showing uncontrolled infection, other autoimmune disease, pregnancy or lactation were ineligible. In its sample, this clonotype was seen many times.

Sample: blood. This sequence joins TRBV6-2 or TRBV6-3 and TRBJ2-7; 9 bases map to TRBD2. The clonotype was recovered from a woman aged 45 to 65 with Graves' hyperthyroidism that later progressed to Graves' ophthalmopathy. CDR3 nucleotide sequence: TGTGCCAGCTGGCGGGGGGGCTTCTACGAGCAGTACTTC. Translating it yields CASWRGGFYEQYF.